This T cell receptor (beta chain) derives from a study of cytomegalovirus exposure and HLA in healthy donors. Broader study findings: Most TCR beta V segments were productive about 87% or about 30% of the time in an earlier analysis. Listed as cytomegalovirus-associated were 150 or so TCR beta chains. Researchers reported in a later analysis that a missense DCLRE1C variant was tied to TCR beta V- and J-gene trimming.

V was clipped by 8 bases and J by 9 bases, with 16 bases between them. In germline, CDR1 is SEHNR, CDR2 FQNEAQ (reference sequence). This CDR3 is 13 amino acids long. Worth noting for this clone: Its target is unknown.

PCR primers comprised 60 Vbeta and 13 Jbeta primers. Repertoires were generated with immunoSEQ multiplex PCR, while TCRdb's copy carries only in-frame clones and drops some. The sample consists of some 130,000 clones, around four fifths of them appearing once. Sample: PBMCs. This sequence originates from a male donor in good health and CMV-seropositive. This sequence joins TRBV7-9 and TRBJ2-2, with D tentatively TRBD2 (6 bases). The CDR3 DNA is TGTGCCAGCCTCGACGACGGGGGACGGGAGCTGTTTTTT. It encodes CASLDDGGRELFF. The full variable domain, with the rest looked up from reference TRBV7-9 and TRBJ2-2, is DTGVSQNPRHKITKRGQNVTFRCDPISEHNRLYWYRQTLGQGPEFLTYFQNEAQLEKSRLLSDRFSAERPKGSFSTLEIQRTEQGDSAMYLCASLDDGGRELFFGEGSRLTVL.